The 10 T cell receptor beta chains presented below share a single source sample, sequenced in a study of human T cells and chemical hapten exposure (dated by TCRdb to the early 2020s). The method behind the library was RACE. Data came from a NextSeq 500. TCRdb itself trimmed the public reads at Q25 with fastp, ran MiXCR and retained productive beta chains. Entries are consolidated by CDR3 protein sequence, retaining the most common genes and DNA. The sample table lists some 300,000 distinct CDR3 sequences, about 5.4% of them with a count of one. Less than 9% of the sample comes from the top ten. According to the study, the label for this sample's time point signals: pre-sensitization, week 0. Interpreted using the paper, the treatment or condition label stands for: therapeutic diphenylcyclopropenone sensitization with weekly scalp DPC. The sample in question was whole blood, obtained in connection with sensitization to the hapten diphenylcyclopropenone (DPC). Source of these receptors: a woman aged 18-35 years with alopecia areata. Some clones in this sample may be carry-over from other donors' samples.

V usage is TRBV28 and J usage is TRBJ1-2; the D is unclear. Trimming stripped 8 bases from V and 3 bases from J, with 7 bases between. This CDR3 has 11 residues. CDR1 and CDR2 (germline): MDHEN, SYDVKM. The CDR3 region is CASRADYGYTF. CDR3 DNA sequence: TGTGCCAGCCGGGCGGACTATGGCTACACCTTC.

This clonotype was seen only a few times. This chain links TRBV6-2 or TRBV6-3 with TRBJ1-2; 9 nucleotides agree with TRBD1. Germline CDR1 is MNHEY and CDR2 is SVGEGT. The V segment lost 0 bases and the J segment 4 bases; nucleotides outside the gene matches: 3. The CDR3 runs to 15 residues. Written as DNA, the CDR3 is TGTGCCAGCAGTTACTCCGGACAGGGGAGCTATGGCTACACCTTC. Its translation is CASSYSGQGSYGYTF.

This clonotype was seen many times. The chain carries TRBV24-1 and TRBJ1-2, with D perhaps TRBD1 (6 bases). CDR1 KGHDR and CDR2 SFDVKD come from the germline V gene. The CDR3 runs to 14 residues. The V end was cut by 7 bases, the J end by 5 bases, with 16 bases between. The CDR3 DNA sequence: TGTGCCACCAGCTCCAGGGGTCGTCCGTATGGCTACACCTTC. Protein: CATSSRGRPYGYTF.

This clonotype was detected a few times. The chain carries TRBV20-1 and TRBJ1-5; TRBD1 is a possible D gene (5 bases). Germline CDR1 DFQATT, CDR2 SNEGSKA (reference sequence). Between the trimmed V and J ends, which lost 2 bases and 2 bases, there was a span of 10 bases. This CDR3 comprises 14 residues. This chain's CDR3 is CSARSGRGNQPQHF. For the CDR3, the DNA is TGCAGTGCTAGATCGGGACGGGGCAATCAGCCCCAGCATTTT.

This clonotype was seen repeatedly, ten times or more. CDR3 amino acids: CASSISPGQGGTGELFF. DNA for the CDR3: TGTGCCAGTAGTATATCACCGGGACAGGGTGGCACCGGGGAGCTGTTTTTT. The chain employs TRBV19 and TRBJ2-2; 9 bases are shared with TRBD1. The CDR3 runs 17 residues. Germline lookup yields CDR1 LNHDA and CDR2 SQIVND (reference sequence). J lost 4 bases, V lost 2 bases, and 8 bases had no gene match.

V and J are TRBV3-1 and TRBJ1-5, with 11 bases matching TRBD1. The CDR3 contains 16 residues. The germline V gene has CDR1 LGHDT and CDR2 YNNKEL (reference sequence). V gave up 4 bases and J gave up 3 bases; unmatched junction bases: 5. In DNA form, the CDR3 reads TGTGCCAGCAGCCCCCGGACAGGGGGCCTCAATCAGCCCCAGCATTTT. The encoded protein is CASSPRTGGLNQPQHF.

This clonotype turned up a few times. The chain joins TRBV5-6 to TRBJ1-2; no definite D call. The CDR3 has 13 residues. The germline V and J ends were trimmed by 1 base and 4 bases, with 8 bases remaining between them. Germline V gives CDR1 SGHDT, CDR2 YYEEEE. CDR3: CASSLSVPYGYTF. The CDR3 region has the DNA TGTGCCAGCAGCTTGTCTGTTCCCTATGGCTACACCTTC.

Only a few counts were recorded for this clonotype. The CDR3 nucleotides read TGTGCCAGCAGCTCGGGGGGGCCGATAGTCATTCAGTACTTC. Residues: CASSSGGPIVIQYF. This chain joins TRBV7-2 and TRBJ2-4; 8 nucleotides align to TRBD2. Trimming removed 4 bases from V and 9 bases from J; junction bases left unmatched: 8. The CDR3 totals 14 residues. Germline CDR1 SGHTA, CDR2 FQGNSA. Full variable domain (missing parts from reference TRBV7-2 and TRBJ2-4): GAGVSQSPSNKVTEKGKDVELRCDPISGHTALYWYRQSLGQGLEFLIYFQGNSAPDKSGLPSDRFSAERTGGSVSTLTIQRTQQEDSAVYLCASSSGGPIVIQYFGAGTRLSVL.

This clonotype showed up many times. The rearrangement uses TRBV2 and TRBJ1-1; D ambiguous. Germline values: CDR1 SNHLY, CDR2 FYNNEI. This CDR3 is 11 amino acids long. V was trimmed by 6 bases and J by 11 bases, leaving 13 bases between them. CDR3 protein: CASSQTRAAFF. In nucleotides, the CDR3 is TGTGCCAGCAGCCAGACCCGGGCGGCTTTCTTT.

This chain connects TRBV7-3 to TRBJ2-1; D possibly uses TRBD1 or TRBD2 (5 bases each). CDR3 length: 15 residues. With 5 bases removed from V and 8 bases from J, the gap between germline ends came to 19 bases. Germline loops: CDR1 SGHTA, CDR2 FQGTGA. The CDR3 reads CASSRGPSMGHEQFF. The CDR3 nucleotides are TGTGCCAGCAGCCGCGGACCGAGTATGGGACATGAGCAGTTCTTC.